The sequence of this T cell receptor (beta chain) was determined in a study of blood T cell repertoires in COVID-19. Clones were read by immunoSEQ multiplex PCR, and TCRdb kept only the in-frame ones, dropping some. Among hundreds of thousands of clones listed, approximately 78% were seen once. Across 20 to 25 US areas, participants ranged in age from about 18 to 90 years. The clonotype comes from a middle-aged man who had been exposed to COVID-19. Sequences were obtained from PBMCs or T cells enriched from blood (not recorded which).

The CDR3 region is CASSGGTSGTDTQYF. CDR3 in DNA: TGTGCCAGCAGCGGCGGGACTAGCGGGACAGATACGCAGTATTTT. The rearrangement uses TRBV7-6 and TRBJ2-3, with 12 bases identical to TRBD2. The germline V gene encodes CDR1 SGHVS and CDR2 FNYEAQ. The CDR3 length is 15 residues. V shed 5 bases and J 3 bases; nucleotides not matched to a gene: 3.